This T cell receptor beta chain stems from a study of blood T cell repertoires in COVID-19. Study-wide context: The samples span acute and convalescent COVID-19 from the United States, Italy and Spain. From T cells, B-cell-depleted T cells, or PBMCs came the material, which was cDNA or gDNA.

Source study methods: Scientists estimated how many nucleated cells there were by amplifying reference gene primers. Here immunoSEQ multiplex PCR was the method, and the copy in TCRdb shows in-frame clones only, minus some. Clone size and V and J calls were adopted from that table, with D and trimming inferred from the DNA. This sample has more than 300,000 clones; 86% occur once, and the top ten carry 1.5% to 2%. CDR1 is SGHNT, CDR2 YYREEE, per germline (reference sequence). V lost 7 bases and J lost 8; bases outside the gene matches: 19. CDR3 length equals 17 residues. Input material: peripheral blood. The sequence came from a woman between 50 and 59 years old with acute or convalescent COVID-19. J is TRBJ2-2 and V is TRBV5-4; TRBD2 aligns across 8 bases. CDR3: CASPKLAAYHVRGELFF. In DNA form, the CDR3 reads TGTGCCAGCCCCAAACTAGCGGCCTACCACGTCCGGGGGGAGCTGTTTTTT.